This TCR beta chain came from a study of blood T cell repertoires in COVID-19. Clones were sequenced by immunoSEQ multiplex PCR, and TCRdb holds only the in-frame ones, with some missing. The sample holds about 220,000 clones, more than 70% seen once. Comments on this clone: Germline and junction disagree at one end, which may indicate a read error.

Germline V CDR1 and CDR2: SSHAT, FNYEAQ (reference sequence). CDR3 size: 16 residues. This TCR derives from a human donor in a cohort sampled during active COVID-19. V and J are TRBV7-7 and TRBJ2-5; a possible D gene is TRBD2 (6 bases). Sequencing input: peripheral blood. The CDR3 DNA reads TGTGCTAGCAGTCTGGGACGGACTATCCGCCAAGAGACCCAGTACTTC. Its protein product is CASSLGRTIRQETQYF.